The 26 T cell receptor beta chains listed next were all sequenced from one sample in a study of cytomegalovirus exposure and HLA in healthy donors. In the PCR, 60 Vbeta and 13 Jbeta primers were used. Clones were read by immunoSEQ multiplex PCR, and TCRdb kept only the in-frame ones, dropping some. The repertoire holds 50,000 or so clones, about 70% seen once, with 5% to 7.5% in the top ten. The specimen was PBMCs. All receptors come from a man aged 25-45 years in good health and CMV-seronegative.

This sequence joins TRBV5-1 and TRBJ2-1; TRBD1 matches at 8 bases. With V trimmed by 5 bases and J by 8 bases, 12 bases remained unmatched. The CDR3 is made up of 15 amino acids. Germline V gene lookup returns CDR1 SGHRS and CDR2 YFSETQ. CDR3 DNA: TGCGCCAGCAGACCGAGGGGGCAGGGGGCCGATGAGCAGTTCTTC. Its translation: CASRPRGQGADEQFF. The whole variable domain, filled in from reference TRBV5-1 and TRBJ2-1, reads KAGVTQTPRYLIKTRGQQVTLSCSPISGHRSVSWYQQTPGQGLQFLFEYFSETQRNKGNFPGRFSGRQFSNSRSEMNVSTLELGDSALYLCASRPRGQGADEQFFGPGTRLTVL.

CDR3: CASSHGSTYEQYF. CDR3 in DNA: TGTGCCAGTAGTCACGGGAGCACCTACGAGCAGTACTTC. The J gene is TRBJ2-7, the V gene TRBV19; perhaps TRBD2 as D (6 bases). Germline CDR1 and CDR2: LNHDA and SQIVND (reference sequence). V was trimmed by 5 bases and J by 2 bases, leaving 10 bases between them. This CDR3 is built from 13 residues.

This clone was found a few times. The rearrangement uses TRBV5-6 and TRBJ1-1; 9 bases line up with TRBD1. V lost 4 bases, J lost 6 bases, and 10 bases stayed unmatched. The CDR3 covers 15 residues. CDR1 is SGHDT and CDR2 is YYEEEE in the germline V gene. The CDR3 coding sequence is TGTGCCAGCAGCGGAGGACAGGGGATGTCCGCTGAAGCTTTCTTT. Translation: CASSGGQGMSAEAFF.

This clone was recorded only once. The rearrangement uses TRBV19 and TRBJ1-1; D not certain. The CDR3 loop spans 14 amino acids. Deletions cut 7 bases from V and 1 base from J, with 13 bases between. CDR1 and CDR2 (germline): LNHDA, SQIVND (reference sequence). CDR3 nucleotide sequence: TGTGCCAGTAAACACATCCGCGGGAACACTGAAGCTTTCTTT. Its translation: CASKHIRGNTEAFF.

This chain joins TRBV11-2 and TRBJ2-2, with a weak D call TRBD2 (5 bases). Trimming pared 3 bases from V and 8 bases from J, leaving 10 bases between. Germline CDR1 and CDR2: SGHAT and FQNNGV. The CDR3 length is 13 residues. The CDR3 loop is CASSFGGSGELFF. The CDR3, as DNA: TGTGCCAGCAGCTTCGGCGGGTCTGGGGAGCTGTTTTTT.

The chain couples TRBV21-1 to TRBJ2-3; TRBD2 was called by the table and not checked on the DNA. TRBV21-1 is a recognized pseudogene. The CDR3 totals 17 residues. The CDR3 coding sequence is TGTGCCAGCAGCCCTAGGAGGAGGGAGAAGGTATCAGATACGCAGTATTTT. Its translation is CASSPRRREKVSDTQYF.

This clone was detected only a few times. The V and J genes are TRBV10-3 and TRBJ1-2, with 7 bases aligning to TRBD1. The CDR3 contains 13 residues. V dropped 11 bases and J dropped 6; count of bases not matched to a gene: 12. Per germline, CDR1 ENHRY and CDR2 SYGVKD. CDR3 protein: CAARPLTGDGYTF. The CDR3 DNA is TGTGCCGCAAGGCCCTTAACAGGGGATGGCTACACCTTC.

The chain has TRBV2 and TRBJ2-7; 8 bases agree with TRBD1. The junction had 7 bases not matched to a gene; V was cut back by 3 bases and J by 6 bases. Germline CDR1 is SNHLY and CDR2 is FYNNEI. CDR3 size: 14 residues. The chain's CDR3 is CASSEGTGWREQYF. DNA for the CDR3: TGTGCCAGCAGTGAGGGGACAGGCTGGCGCGAGCAGTACTTC.

The chain uses TRBV5-1 and TRBJ2-1, with D perhaps TRBD1 (5 bases). Trimming took 4 bases from V and 2 from J, leaving 16 bases between them. The germline V gene encodes CDR1 SGHRS and CDR2 YFSETQ. CDR3 length equals 16 residues. The CDR3 spells CASSPQPDRPYNEQFF. Here the CDR3 DNA reads TGCGCCAGCAGCCCCCAACCTGACAGACCCTACAATGAGCAGTTCTTC.

The V call is TRBV6-1, the J call TRBJ2-7, with D possibly TRBD1 on 6 matching bases. V was cut by 2 bases and J by 4 bases, with 15 bases left in between. Germline V lookup: CDR1 MNHNS, CDR2 SASEGT. The CDR3 has 15 amino acids. CDR3 residues: CASSEPPDRPYEQYF. The CDR3 coding sequence is TGTGCCAGCAGTGAACCCCCGGACAGACCTTACGAGCAGTACTTC.

V usage is TRBV11-2 and J usage is TRBJ2-7; D ambiguous. The ends were cut back, 4 bases at V and 2 bases at J, with 15 bases in the middle. The CDR3 extends over 15 amino acids. CDR1 and CDR2 (germline): SGHAT, FQNNGV. CDR3 sequence reads: CASSSVGVDTYEQYF. CDR3 sequence (DNA): TGTGCCAGCAGCTCGGTGGGTGTCGACACCTACGAGCAGTACTTC.

The rearrangement uses TRBV6-1 and TRBJ1-6, with a weak D call TRBD1 (5 bases). The germline CDR1 and CDR2 sequences are MNHNS and SASEGT. This CDR3 is built from 15 residues. Trimming shortened V by 3 bases and J by 5 bases, and 11 bases separated the two germline ends. CDR3 protein: CASSDLTGDNSPLHF. The CDR3 DNA sequence: TGTGCCAGCAGTGACCTTACAGGAGATAATTCACCCCTCCACTTT.

The chain couples TRBV2 to TRBJ2-5; TRBD2 matches at 7 bases. Germline V lookup: CDR1 SNHLY, CDR2 FYNNEI. CDR3 length: 14 residues. V shed 5 bases, J shed 5 bases, and the junction held 8 bases outside the gene matches. CDR3 in amino acids: CASSTGGSWETQYF. CDR3 bases: TGTGCCAGCAGTACAGGCGGGAGTTGGGAGACCCAGTACTTC.

This clone was seen a few times. The chain employs TRBV11-2 and TRBJ2-7, with a possible D match to TRBD2 (5 bases). Germline assignment: CDR1 SGHAT and CDR2 FQNNGV. The germline V and J ends were trimmed by 0 bases and 6 bases, with 9 bases remaining between them. The length of the CDR3 is 13 residues. The CDR3 bases are TGTGCCAGCAGCTTAGATTTGGGGAGCGAGCAGTACTTC. Protein sequence: CASSLDLGSEQYF.

The chain combines TRBV5-1 with TRBJ2-5; a weak D match, TRBD1 (6 bases). The V gene lost 5 bases and the J gene lost 4 bases, with 12 bases spanning the gap. The CDR3 is 13 residues long. Looked up from germline, CDR1 is SGHRS and CDR2 is YFSETQ. The CDR3 bases are TGCGCCAGCAGTTCGGACAGTGGAGAGACCCAGTACTTC. Its translation is CASSSDSGETQYF. The full variable domain, in which reference TRBV5-1 and TRBJ2-5 provide the parts outside the CDR3, is KAGVTQTPRYLIKTRGQQVTLSCSPISGHRSVSWYQQTPGQGLQFLFEYFSETQRNKGNFPGRFSGRQFSNSRSEMNVSTLELGDSALYLCASSSDSGETQYFGPGTRLLVL.

This clone was recorded once. The chain links TRBV5-1 to TRBJ2-7, with D unresolved. V lost 0 bases and J 0 bases, leaving 10 bases between the germline ends. CDR3 length equals 15 residues. Germline V CDR1 and CDR2: SGHRS, YFSETQ. The CDR3 here is CASSLGTVSSYEQYF. The DNA for the CDR3 is TGCGCCAGCAGCTTGGGTACAGTAAGCTCCTACGAGCAGTACTTC.

Only a few counts were recorded for this clone. The rearrangement joins TRBV7-8 to TRBJ2-2; TRBD2 matches at 12 bases. The CDR3 length is 18 residues. Per the germline V gene, CDR1 is SGHVS and CDR2 is FQNEAQ. J gave up 3 bases and V 6 bases, and 11 bases lay outside the gene matches. The CDR3 loop is CASSRPGLAGRHTGELFF. CDR3 bases: TGTGCCAGCAGTCGACCTGGACTAGCGGGACGTCACACCGGGGAGCTGTTTTTT.

The V gene is TRBV7-8, the J gene TRBJ1-5; D is perhaps TRBD1 (6 bases). The length of the CDR3 is 18 residues. Germline lookup yields CDR1 SGHVS and CDR2 FQNEAQ. V was clipped by 5 bases and J by 2 bases, with 22 bases between them. CDR3 sequence: CASSQLGRGRGGNQPQHF. CDR3 DNA sequence: TGTGCCAGCAGCCAACTAGGGCGGGGGCGCGGAGGCAATCAGCCCCAGCATTTT. Complete variable domain (other parts from reference TRBV7-8 and TRBJ1-5): GAGVSQSPRYKVAKRGQDVALRCDPISGHVSLFWYQQALGQGPEFLTYFQNEAQLDKSGLPSDRFFAERPEGSVSTLKIQRTQQEDSAVYLCASSQLGRGRGGNQPQHFGDGTRLSIL.

The CDR3 coding sequence is TGCGCCAGCAGCTCGGGGACTAGCGGGAGTATCGCAGATACGCAGTATTTT. Protein sequence: CASSSGTSGSIADTQYF. The gene calls are TRBV5-1 and TRBJ2-3; 14 bases match TRBD2. Germline loops: CDR1 SGHRS, CDR2 YFSETQ. This CDR3 has 17 amino acids. Germline trimming cut 3 bases from V and 4 bases from J; bases unmatched to any gene: 7.

The chain employs TRBV27 and TRBJ2-1; 8 positions agree with TRBD2. J lost 8 bases, V lost 1 base, and 1 base had no gene match. Germline loops: CDR1 MNHEY, CDR2 SMNVEV (reference sequence). This CDR3 spans 13 amino acids. CDR3 sequence: CASSLLTSDEQFF. The CDR3 nucleotides read TGTGCCAGCAGTTTATTGACTAGCGATGAGCAGTTCTTC.

V is TRBV2 and J is TRBJ2-3; 11 bases are shared with TRBD2. The CDR3 runs 16 residues. Per the germline V gene, CDR1 is SNHLY and CDR2 is FYNNEI. Germline trimming cut 4 bases from V and 4 bases from J; bases unmatched to any gene: 7. The DNA for the CDR3 is TGTGCCAGCAGTGGACCTCGGACTAGCGGGTCAGATACGCAGTATTTT. Translating gives CASSGPRTSGSDTQYF.

The chain couples TRBV30 to TRBJ1-5, with D hard to call. Deletions cut 3 bases from V and 0 bases from J, with 6 bases between. Germline V gene lookup returns CDR1 GTSNPN and CDR2 SVGIG (reference sequence). The CDR3 spans 13 residues. Written as DNA, the CDR3 is TGTGCCTGGAGCTTGTCTAGCAATCAGCCCCAGCATTTT. It is translated as CAWSLSSNQPQHF.

This chain joins TRBV5-1 and TRBJ2-7; tentatively, D is TRBD1 (6 bases). V was cut by 5 bases and J by 4 bases, with 13 bases left in between. The CDR3 runs 13 residues. Looked up from germline, CDR1 is SGHRS and CDR2 is YFSETQ. CDR3 DNA sequence: TGCGCCAGCAGAAAACAGGGCGGGTACGAGCAGTACTTC. It translates to CASRKQGGYEQYF.

The chain's CDR3 is CASSLQGVGGTEAFF. The DNA for the CDR3 is TGTGCCAGCAGCTTACAGGGGGTGGGAGGCACTGAAGCTTTCTTT. The chain employs TRBV5-4 and TRBJ1-1; 8 bases are shared with TRBD1. Germline lookup yields CDR1 SGHNT and CDR2 YYREEE (reference sequence). After removal of 2 bases from V and 4 bases from J, the junction contained 7 bases not matched to a gene. There are 15 residues in the CDR3.

The count of this clone is one. This chain links TRBV7-6 with TRBJ2-7, with 11 bases fitting TRBD2. The CDR3 is 17 residues long. The trim removed 1 base at V and 0 bases at J, leaving 5 bases unmatched. CDR1 and CDR2 (germline): SGHVS, FNYEAQ. This chain's CDR3 is CASSLGTSGPSSYEQYF. The CDR3 DNA reads as TGTGCCAGCAGCTTAGGGACTAGCGGGCCCAGCTCCTACGAGCAGTACTTC.

V gene TRBV18 combines with J gene TRBJ1-5; no firm D call. CDR1 and CDR2 (germline): KGHSH, LQKENI. CDR3 length equals 15 residues. V was clipped by 3 bases and J by 3 bases, with 12 bases between them. The CDR3 reads CASSPSGRINQPQHF. Here the CDR3 DNA reads TGTGCCAGCTCACCGTCCGGTAGAATCAATCAGCCCCAGCATTTT.